This is a list of T cell receptor beta chains from one sample in a study of CD8 T cells in Susac syndrome. TCRdb independently ran MiXCR on the immunoSEQ multiplex PCR reads; one entry per CDR3 protein. The data contain some 120,000 distinct CDR3 sequences, 90% to 95% of them singletons. The source material was CD4+ T cells from PBMCs. The receptors originated from a human donor in good health. Each CDR3 is given with its conserved first and last residue. D genes are given only for firm matches. Some rows mark clone size as missing; the rest say once, few, many or name a class of expanded clone.

D gene: -; J gene: TRBJ1-5; V gene: TRBV28; clone size: -; CDR3 protein: CASSFYRLREGFGQPQHF; CDR3 DNA: TGTGCCAGCAGTTTTTACCGCCTTCGGGAGGGTTTCGGTCAGCCCCAGCATTTT
D gene: TRBD2; J gene: TRBJ2-1; V gene: TRBV11-2; clone size: -; CDR3 protein: CASSSSSGRAYNEQFF; CDR3 DNA: TGTGCCAGCAGCTCCTCTAGCGGGAGAGCCTACAATGAGCAGTTCTTC
D gene: TRBD1; J gene: TRBJ2-3; V gene: TRBV18; clone size: -; CDR3 protein: CASSTGPSSANTQYF; CDR3 DNA: TGTGCCAGCTCGACAGGGCCATCATCGGCTAATACGCAGTATTTT
D gene: TRBD1; J gene: TRBJ2-5; V gene: TRBV20-1; clone size: -; CDR3 protein: CSAGQGSAETQYF; CDR3 DNA: TGCAGTGCTGGACAGGGGTCGGCGGAGACCCAGTACTTC
D gene: TRBD2; J gene: TRBJ2-1; V gene: TRBV12-3/TRBV12-4; clone size: -; CDR3 protein: CASSKLGLASHNEQFF; CDR3 DNA: TGTGCCAGCAGTAAACTGGGACTAGCGTCCCACAATGAGCAGTTCTTC
D gene: -; J gene: TRBJ1-5; V gene: TRBV20-1; clone size: -; CDR3 protein: CSARVTSNQPQHF; CDR3 DNA: TGCAGTGCTAGAGTCACTAGCAATCAGCCCCAGCATTTT
D gene: -; J gene: TRBJ2-3; V gene: TRBV7-2; clone size: -; CDR3 protein: CASSLVEWGDTQYF; CDR3 DNA: TGTGCCAGCAGCTTAGTGGAGTGGGGAGATACGCAGTATTTT
D gene: -; J gene: TRBJ2-1; V gene: TRBV12-3/TRBV12-4; clone size: once; CDR3 protein: CASSSDQINLFF; CDR3 DNA: TGTGCCAGCAGCTCGGACCAGATCAACCTGTTCTTC
D gene: TRBD1; J gene: TRBJ1-1; V gene: TRBV29-1; clone size: -; CDR3 protein: CSAEPGGQGSLGTEAFF; CDR3 DNA: TGCAGCGCTGAACCCGGCGGACAGGGGAGTTTGGGGACTGAAGCTTTCTTT
D gene: -; J gene: TRBJ2-1; V gene: TRBV5-6; clone size: -; CDR3 protein: CASSPTYNEQFF; CDR3 DNA: TGTGCCAGCAGCCCAACGTACAATGAGCAGTTCTTC
D gene: -; J gene: TRBJ2-2; V gene: TRBV20-1; clone size: once; CDR3 protein: CSARGKLNTGELFF; CDR3 DNA: TGCAGTGCTAGGGGTAAATTGAACACCGGGGAGCTGTTTTTT
D gene: -; J gene: TRBJ2-5; V gene: TRBV7-9; clone size: -; CDR3 protein: CASSLTGNKETQYF; CDR3 DNA: TGTGCCAGCAGCCTCACAGGGAACAAAGAGACCCAGTACTTC
D gene: -; J gene: TRBJ2-5; V gene: TRBV2; clone size: -; CDR3 protein: CASSGVGETQYF; CDR3 DNA: TGTGCCAGCAGTGGAGTAGGAGAGACCCAGTACTTC
D gene: TRBD2; J gene: TRBJ2-1; V gene: TRBV20-1; clone size: -; CDR3 protein: CSADPALAGHNEQFF; CDR3 DNA: TGCAGTGCCGACCCAGCGCTAGCGGGGCACAATGAGCAGTTCTTC
D gene: TRBD2; J gene: TRBJ2-7; V gene: TRBV20-1; clone size: -; CDR3 protein: CSARGRTIGREQYF; CDR3 DNA: TGCAGTGCTAGAGGGAGAACCATCGGGAGGGAGCAGTACTTC
D gene: -; J gene: TRBJ2-2; V gene: TRBV10-1; clone size: -; CDR3 protein: CASQTANTGELFF; CDR3 DNA: TGCGCCAGTCAAACAGCGAACACCGGGGAGCTGTTTTTT
D gene: TRBD2; J gene: TRBJ2-3; V gene: TRBV29-1; clone size: -; CDR3 protein: CSGASGREDTQYF; CDR3 DNA: TGCAGCGGTGCTAGCGGGAGGGAGGATACGCAGTATTTT
D gene: -; J gene: TRBJ1-2; V gene: TRBV5-4; clone size: -; CDR3 protein: CASSGELLGGYTF; CDR3 DNA: TGTGCCAGCAGCGGGGAATTACTCGGGGGCTACACCTTC
D gene: TRBD2; J gene: TRBJ2-3; V gene: TRBV7-2; clone size: -; CDR3 protein: CASSSVLAGVGTDTQYF; CDR3 DNA: TGTGCCAGCAGCTCCGTACTAGCGGGAGTAGGCACAGATACGCAGTATTTT
D gene: -; J gene: TRBJ2-1; V gene: TRBV9; clone size: -; CDR3 protein: CASSASGARHDEQFF; CDR3 DNA: TGTGCCAGCAGCGCCAGCGGCGCCAGACATGATGAGCAGTTCTTC
D gene: -; J gene: TRBJ2-2; V gene: TRBV4-3; clone size: -; CDR3 protein: CASSQDPGGYTGELFF; CDR3 DNA: TGCGCCAGCAGCCAAGATCCAGGGGGGTACACCGGGGAGCTGTTTTTT
D gene: -; J gene: TRBJ2-1; V gene: TRBV20-1; clone size: -; CDR3 protein: CSARQSSYNEQFF; CDR3 DNA: TGCAGTGCTAGGCAGAGCTCCTACAATGAGCAGTTCTTC
D gene: -; J gene: TRBJ2-5; V gene: TRBV7-2; clone size: -; CDR3 protein: CASSISRETQYF; CDR3 DNA: TGTGCCAGCAGCATTTCCAGGGAGACCCAGTACTTC
D gene: -; J gene: TRBJ2-1; V gene: TRBV12-5; clone size: once; CDR3 protein: CASGSTSLAGSSYNEQFF; CDR3 DNA: TGTGCTAGTGGCTCGACCTCCCTCGCGGGGAGCTCCTACAATGAGCAGTTCTTC
D gene: -; J gene: TRBJ2-6; V gene: TRBV11-1; clone size: -; CDR3 protein: CASSSHKYRDGELRSSGANVLTF; CDR3 DNA: TGTGCCAGCAGCTCCCACAAGTATCGGGACGGGGAGCTTAGGAGCTCTGGGGCCAACGTCCTGACTTTC
D gene: -; J gene: TRBJ2-2; V gene: TRBV18; clone size: -; CDR3 protein: CASSPMTGELFF; CDR3 DNA: TGTGCCAGCTCACCAATGACCGGGGAGCTGTTTTTT
D gene: -; J gene: TRBJ1-1; V gene: TRBV12-3/TRBV12-4; clone size: -; CDR3 protein: CASSLGQRTGAFF; CDR3 DNA: TGTGCCAGCAGTTTGGGGCAGCGAACTGGAGCTTTCTTT
D gene: -; J gene: TRBJ1-1; V gene: TRBV15; clone size: -; CDR3 protein: CATRQGRNTEAFF; CDR3 DNA: TGTGCCACCCGTCAGGGGAGGAACACTGAAGCTTTCTTT